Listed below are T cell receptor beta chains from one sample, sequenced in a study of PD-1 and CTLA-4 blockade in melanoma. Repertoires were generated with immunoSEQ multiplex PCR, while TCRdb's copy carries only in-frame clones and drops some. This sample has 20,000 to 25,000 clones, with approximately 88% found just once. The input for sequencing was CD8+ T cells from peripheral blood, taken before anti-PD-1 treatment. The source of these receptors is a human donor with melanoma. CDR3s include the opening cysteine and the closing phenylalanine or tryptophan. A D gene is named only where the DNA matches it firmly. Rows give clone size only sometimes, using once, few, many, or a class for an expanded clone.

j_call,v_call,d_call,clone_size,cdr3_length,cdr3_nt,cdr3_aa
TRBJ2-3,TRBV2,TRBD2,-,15,TGTGCCAGCAGTTCTAGCGGGCCTAGCACAGATACGCAGTATTTT,CASSSSGPSTDTQYF
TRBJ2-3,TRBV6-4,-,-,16,TGTGCCAGCAGTGACTCGGAAGGGGGGGGCACAGATACGCAGTATTTT,CASSDSEGGGTDTQYF
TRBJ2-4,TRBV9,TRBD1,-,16,TGTGCCAGCAGCGAGTGGACAGGGAACCCTCAAAACATTCAGTACTTC,CASSEWTGNPQNIQYF
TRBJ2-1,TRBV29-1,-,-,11,TGCAGCGTTTGGGATTACAATGAGCAGTTCTTC,CSVWDYNEQFF
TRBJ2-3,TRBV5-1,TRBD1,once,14,TGCGCCAGCAGAAACAGGGGATATACAGATACGCAGTATTTT,CASRNRGYTDTQYF
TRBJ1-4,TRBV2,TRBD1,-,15,TGTGCCAGCAGTGCGGGACAGGGACTCAATGAAAAACTGTTTTTT,CASSAGQGLNEKLFF
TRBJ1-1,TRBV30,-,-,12,TGTGCCTGGAGTCCTACAAACACTGAAGCTTTCTTT,CAWSPTNTEAFF
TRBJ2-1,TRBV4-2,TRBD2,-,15,TGTGCCAGCAGCCAAGTCGGCGGGGGGTACAATGAGCAGTTCTTC,CASSQVGGGYNEQFF
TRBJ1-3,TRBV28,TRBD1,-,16,TGTGCCAGCAGTTTAGCGGACAGGATCTCTGGAAACACCATATATTTT,CASSLADRISGNTIYF
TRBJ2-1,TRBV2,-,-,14,TGTGCCAGCAGTGATGCAGGCTCCTACAATGAGCAGTTCTTC,CASSDAGSYNEQFF
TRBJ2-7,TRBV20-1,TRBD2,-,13,TGCAGTGCTAGTAGGCTAGCGGGGGACGAGCAGTACTTC,CSASRLAGDEQYF
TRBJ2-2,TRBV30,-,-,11,TGTGCCTGGAGTGTAGGCGGGGAGCTGTTTTTT,CAWSVGGELFF